The sequence of this T cell receptor (beta chain) was determined in a study of blood T cell repertoires in COVID-19. Study overall: Samples of COVID-19 (acute and convalescent) were obtained from the United States, Italy and Spain.

Profiled with immunoSEQ multiplex PCR; TCRdb holds only in-frame clones, not every one. This sample yields 120,000 to 150,000 clones, of which approximately 83% are seen a single time; approximately 8% belongs to the top ten. With V trimmed by 5 bases and J by 5 bases, 4 bases remained unmatched. The germline gives CDR1 MNHNS, CDR2 SASEGT. The CDR3 has 14 residues. The origin of this receptor is a woman in her sixties or seventies with COVID-19, enrolled during active disease. This sequence joins TRBV6-1 and TRBJ2-3; 10 bases are a match to TRBD1. Sequencing input: peripheral blood. CDR3 sequence (DNA): TGTGCCAGCAGTTCCGGACAGGGGGGAGATACGCAGTATTTT. This sequence encodes CASSSGQGGDTQYF.